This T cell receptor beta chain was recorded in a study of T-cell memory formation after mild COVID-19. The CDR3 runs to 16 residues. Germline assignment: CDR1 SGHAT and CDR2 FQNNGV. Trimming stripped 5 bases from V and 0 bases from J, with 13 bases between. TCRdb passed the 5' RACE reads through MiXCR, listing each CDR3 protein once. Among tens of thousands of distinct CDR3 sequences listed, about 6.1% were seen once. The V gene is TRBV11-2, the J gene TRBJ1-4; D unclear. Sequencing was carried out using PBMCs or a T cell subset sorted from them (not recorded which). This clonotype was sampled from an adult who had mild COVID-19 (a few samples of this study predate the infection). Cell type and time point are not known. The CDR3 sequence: CASSLTWPATNEKLFF. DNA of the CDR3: TGTGCCAGCAGCCTCACGTGGCCCGCAACTAATGAAAAACTGTTTTTT.